This entry lists 24 T cell receptor beta chains sequenced from one sample in a study of OX40 agonist ivuxolimab in advanced cancers. TCRdb's copy holds only in-frame clones and misses some; the assay was immunoSEQ multiplex PCR. The sample contains 53,000 or so clones, about 87% of which appear only once. Specimen: CD4+ or CD8+ T cells sorted from blood, collected in a trial of the OX40 agonist ivuxolimab. The receptors here all came from an adult with an advanced solid tumor such as melanoma, head and neck, liver or kidney cancer.

This chain connects TRBV27 to TRBJ1-6; D unclear. V lost 6 bases, J lost 0 bases, and 18 bases lay in between. This CDR3 comprises 18 residues. Germline loops: CDR1 MNHEY, CDR2 SMNVEV (reference sequence). In DNA form, the CDR3 reads TGTGCCAGCAGCCTACAGTGGAAAACGAGCTCCTATAATTCACCCCTCCACTTT. Its protein product is CASSLQWKTSSYNSPLHF.

The CDR3: CASSLNAGSGANVLTF. In DNA form, the CDR3 reads TGCGCCAGCAGCTTAAACGCAGGCTCTGGGGCCAACGTCCTGACTTTC. J is TRBJ2-6 and V is TRBV5-1; D is ambiguous. There are 16 residues in the CDR3. Germline loops: CDR1 SGHRS, CDR2 YFSETQ. Trimming shortened V by 2 bases and J by 0 bases, and 9 bases separated the two germline ends.

CDR3 loop: CASSTNLYNEQFF. In nucleotides, the CDR3 is TGTGCCAGCAGCACAAACCTTTACAATGAGCAGTTCTTC. The gene calls are TRBV7-2 and TRBJ2-1, with D unclear. CDR3 size: 13 residues. With 5 bases removed from V and 4 bases from J, the gap between germline ends came to 9 bases. Germline V gene sequence: CDR1 SGHTA, CDR2 FQGNSA.

CDR3 nucleotide sequence: TGTGCCAGCAGCTCCCGAATCCTTAATGAAGCTTTCTTT. This translates into CASSSRILNEAFF. The rearrangement links TRBV5-4 to TRBJ1-1; no clear D. From germline, CDR1 is SGHNT and CDR2 YYREEE (reference sequence). The V end was cut by 3 bases, the J end by 7 bases, with 13 bases between. The CDR3 is made up of 13 amino acids.

The genes are TRBV2 and TRBJ1-2; 12 nucleotides align to TRBD1. Looked up from germline, CDR1 is SNHLY and CDR2 is FYNNEI. Trimming took 9 bases from V and 8 from J; bases not matched to a gene: 7. This CDR3 has 13 amino acids. The CDR3 sequence is CASEGQGAFGYTF. The CDR3, as DNA: TGTGCCAGTGAGGGACAGGGGGCTTTCGGCTACACCTTC.

The chain carries TRBV7-6 and TRBJ1-2; weak D call: TRBD1 (6 bases). This CDR3 contains 15 residues. V lost 3 bases, J lost 2 bases, and 13 bases lay in between. From germline, CDR1 is SGHVS and CDR2 FNYEAQ. CDR3 nucleotide sequence: TGTGCCAGCAGCTTTACAACCGGGACAAACTATGGCTACACCTTC. This translates into CASSFTTGTNYGYTF.

This chain joins TRBV5-1 and TRBJ1-5; a weak D match, TRBD1 (5 bases). Trimming cost V 6 bases and J 0 bases, with 10 bases left between them. Germline values: CDR1 SGHRS, CDR2 YFSETQ. This CDR3 contains 14 residues. This CDR3 is CASNVGHSNQPQHF. CDR3 DNA: TGCGCCAGCAACGTAGGACATAGCAATCAGCCCCAGCATTTT.

The chain combines TRBV28 with TRBJ1-2; tentative D call: TRBD1 (5 bases). Looked up from germline, CDR1 is MDHEN and CDR2 is SYDVKM. There are 18 residues in the CDR3. With 6 bases removed from V and 4 bases from J, the gap between germline ends came to 27 bases. In nucleotides, the CDR3 is TGTGCCAGCAGATCGGGGGTCGGACGGGGTGAGATTGGCTATGGCTACACCTTC. Residues: CASRSGVGRGEIGYGYTF.

This clone turned up a few times. This sequence joins TRBV10-2 and TRBJ2-7, with a possible D match to TRBD2 (6 bases). V was clipped by 0 bases and J by 5 bases, with 14 bases between them. From germline, CDR1 is WSHSY and CDR2 SAAADI. CDR3 length equals 15 residues. The CDR3 nucleotides are TGCGCCAGCAGTGAGTCCGCAGGGAGGTCGGACGAGCAGTACTTC. Its translation is CASSESAGRSDEQYF.

This rearrangement joins TRBV10-2 to TRBJ2-5, with D tentatively TRBD1 (6 bases). The CDR3 extends over 13 amino acids. Germline CDR1 and CDR2: WSHSY and SAAADI. V lost 2 bases to trimming and J lost 5 bases, with 9 bases between them. In DNA form, the CDR3 reads TGCGCCAGCAGTGAGGCTAGGGGGGAGACCCAGTACTTC. It codes for CASSEARGETQYF.

The chain combines TRBV2 with TRBJ1-5; TRBD1 might be the D (5 bases). Deletions cut 4 bases from V and 7 bases from J, with 14 bases between. The length of the CDR3 is 14 residues. Germline CDR1 SNHLY, CDR2 FYNNEI. The CDR3 sequence is CASSAERGNQPQHF. CDR3 DNA sequence: TGTGCCAGCAGTGCTGAAAGGGGAAACCAGCCCCAGCATTTT.

This rearrangement joins TRBV10-2 to TRBJ2-7, with TRBD2 matching 12 bases. The CDR3 extends over 14 amino acids. Trimming at V came to 7 bases and at J to 4 bases, leaving 5 bases not matched to a gene. Germline V gene lookup returns CDR1 WSHSY and CDR2 SAAADI. CDR3 loop: CASNTGTSGYEQYF. CDR3 nucleotides: TGCGCCAGCAATACCGGGACTAGCGGGTACGAGCAGTACTTC.

V usage is TRBV6-6 and J usage is TRBJ2-2, with 12 bases lining up with TRBD2. The CDR3 has 16 amino acids. V gave up 6 bases and J gave up 4 bases; unmatched junction bases: 6. CDR1 is MNHNY, CDR2 SVGAGI, per germline (reference sequence). The CDR3 region has the DNA TGTGCCAGCAGACGACTAGCGGGAGTGAGCACCGGGGAGCTGTTTTTT. Amino acid sequence: CASRRLAGVSTGELFF.

The rearrangement links TRBV6-1 to TRBJ2-1; the D gene could be TRBD1 or TRBD2 (5 bases each). This CDR3 comprises 14 residues. Germline V gene lookup returns CDR1 MNHNS and CDR2 SASEGT. Trimming cost V 2 bases and J 15 bases, with 20 bases left between them. The CDR3 protein is CASSESSGWGQRFF. The DNA of the CDR3 is TGTGCCAGCAGTGAAAGTTCGGGGTGGGGCCAGAGGTTCTTC.

V gene TRBV9 combines with J gene TRBJ2-2; 8 bases align to TRBD1. CDR3 length equals 15 residues. The V gene's germline CDR1 is SGDLS and CDR2 YYNGEE. Unmatched junction bases numbered 6, after V lost 4 bases and J lost 4 bases. CDR3: CASSLQGAATGELFF. The CDR3, as DNA: TGTGCCAGCAGCCTCCAGGGGGCGGCCACCGGGGAGCTGTTTTTT.

The V gene is TRBV6-6, the J gene TRBJ2-7; D tentatively fits TRBD1 or TRBD2 (5 bases each). The CDR3 length is 16 residues. Per the germline V gene, CDR1 is MNHNY and CDR2 is SVGAGI (reference sequence). Trimming pared 4 bases from V and 4 bases from J, leaving 20 bases between. The CDR3 is CASSSSSGTWLYEQYF. The CDR3 DNA sequence: TGTGCCAGCAGTTCATCCTCCGGGACGTGGCTTTACGAGCAGTACTTC.

This chain uses TRBV5-1 with TRBJ1-1; weak D call: TRBD1 (5 bases). Germline assignment: CDR1 SGHRS and CDR2 YFSETQ. Trimming removed 4 bases from V and 0 bases from J, with 13 bases in between. This CDR3 spans 15 amino acids. In DNA, the CDR3 is TGCGCCAGCAGCGAACAGGACGGACTGAACACTGAAGCTTTCTTT. It yields the protein CASSEQDGLNTEAFF.

The J gene is TRBJ2-3, the V gene TRBV18, with 11 positions matching TRBD2. V lost 3 bases to trimming and J lost 1 base; unmatched junction nucleotides: 9. The V gene's germline CDR1 is KGHSH and CDR2 LQKENI. The CDR3 runs 18 residues. CDR3 sequence (DNA): TGTGCCAGCTCACCCAGGCTAGCGGGGGGCCGGGGCACAGATACGCAGTATTTT. As protein: CASSPRLAGGRGTDTQYF.

The CDR3 here is CASSRDSQETQYF. In DNA, the CDR3 is TGCGCCAGCAGCCGGGACAGCCAAGAGACCCAGTACTTC. J is TRBJ2-5 and V is TRBV4-1, with 7 positions matching TRBD1. The CDR3 has 13 amino acids. Germline V CDR1 and CDR2: MGHRA, YSYEKL. V shed 4 bases and J 1 base; nucleotides not matched to a gene: 0.

This chain links TRBV30 with TRBJ2-1, with TRBD1 matching 10 bases. J was trimmed by 14 bases and V by 3 bases; bases with no gene match: 13. CDR3 size: 14 residues. The germline V gene has CDR1 GTSNPN and CDR2 SVGIG (reference sequence). CDR3 bases: TGTGCCTGGAGGTCAGCCTCCGGGACAGGGGTCAAGTTCTTC. This gives the protein CAWRSASGTGVKFF.

CDR3: CASSEAELAVYEQYF. For the CDR3, the DNA is TGTGCCAGCAGTGAAGCTGAACTAGCGGTATACGAGCAGTACTTC. The chain joins TRBV2 to TRBJ2-7, with 8 bases aligning to TRBD2. V lost 0 bases, J lost 4 bases, and 5 bases stayed unmatched. This CDR3 contains 15 residues. Germline CDR1 is SNHLY and CDR2 is FYNNEI.

This chain joins TRBV15 and TRBJ1-1; 9 bases are shared with TRBD1. The CDR3 length is 15 residues. The germline CDR1 and CDR2 sequences are LNHNV and YYDKDF (reference sequence). Germline trimming cut 5 bases from V and 1 base from J; bases unmatched to any gene: 5. This CDR3 is CATSGKDRGNTEAFF. The DNA for the CDR3 is TGTGCCACCAGCGGGAAGGACAGGGGGAACACTGAAGCTTTCTTT.

This chain connects TRBV7-6 to TRBJ1-2, with 8 positions matching TRBD1. CDR1 and CDR2 (germline): SGHVS, FNYEAQ. The CDR3 contains 13 residues. Trimming at V came to 4 bases and at J to 7 bases, leaving 5 bases not matched to a gene. The CDR3 DNA sequence: TGTGCCAGCAGCTCAGGGACAGGAGGTGGCTACACCTTC. It translates to CASSSGTGGGYTF. The whole variable domain, filled in from reference TRBV7-6 and TRBJ1-2, reads GAGVSQSPRYKVTKRGQDVALRCDPISGHVSLYWYRQALGQGPEFLTYFNYEAQQDKSGLPNDRFSAERPEGSISTLTIQRTEQRDSAMYRCASSSGTGGGYTFGSGTRLTVV.

The rearrangement links TRBV7-9 to TRBJ1-1, with D unresolved. Germline lookup yields CDR1 SEHNR and CDR2 FQNEAQ (reference sequence). The CDR3 runs 13 residues. V lost 5 bases and J lost 11, with 18 bases in between. CDR3 residues: CASSPSGLPGAFF. CDR3 DNA sequence: TGTGCCAGCAGCCCGTCTGGCCTCCCGGGTGCTTTCTTT.